This T cell receptor (beta chain) was recovered during a study of shared clonotypes between healthy human individuals. Background on the study: Per-donor plates numbered three CD4 naive, three CD4 memory, two CD8 naive and one CD8 memory.

The CDR3 runs 13 residues. The germline gives CDR1 ENHRY, CDR2 SYGVKD. V lost 6 bases and J lost 4, with 12 bases in between. Sequencing used immunoSEQ multiplex PCR; TCRdb keeps in-frame clones, though not all of them. This table holds approximately 980,000 clones, approximately 76% found once. Sequencing used memory CD4+ T cells sorted from blood. Regarding subset: CD45RA-negative fraction. This chain joins TRBV10-3 and TRBJ1-1; D is perhaps TRBD1 (6 bases). This receptor was obtained from a man aged 18 to 35 in good health. The CDR3 spells CAISRGVGTEAFF. CDR3 sequence (DNA): TGTGCCATCAGCAGGGGCGTCGGCACTGAAGCTTTCTTT.